One and the same sample provided the 10 T cell receptor beta chains below, sequenced in a study of shared clonotypes between healthy human individuals. Only in-frame clones appear in the TCRdb table, and some are missing; sequencing was by immunoSEQ multiplex PCR. Found here are 2 million to 2.5 million clones, 90% to 95% of them singletons; the top ten hold 0.36%. Sample: naive CD4+ T cells from PBMCs. Subset noted: CD45RA+ positively selected. The receptors shown here come from a man between 18 and 35 years old in good health. Some clones in this sample may be carry-over from other donors' samples.

The chain links TRBV11-3 to TRBJ2-1; 7 bases line up with TRBD1. Trimming took 5 bases from V and 5 from J; bases not matched to a gene: 6. CDR3 length equals 14 residues. Germline V gene lookup returns CDR1 SGHNT and CDR2 YENEEA. CDR3 region: CASSQGQPNNEQFF. As DNA, the CDR3 is TGTGCCAGCAGCCAGGGACAGCCAAACAATGAGCAGTTCTTC.

As to this clone: Other DNA sequences in this specimen translate into the identical CDR3. CDR3 in DNA: TGTGCCAGCTCACCCCCGGGACAGCCCTACGAGCAGTACTTC. Translated: CASSPPGQPYEQYF. The genes are TRBV18 and TRBJ2-7; 7 positions match TRBD1. CDR1 KGHSH and CDR2 LQKENI come from the germline V gene. This CDR3 spans 14 amino acids. J gave up 2 bases and V 3 bases, and 4 bases lay outside the gene matches.

This chain links TRBV27 with TRBJ2-7, with 8 bases matching TRBD2. The CDR3 runs to 16 residues. After removal of 4 bases from V and 2 bases from J, the junction contained 10 bases not matched to a gene. CDR1 and CDR2 from the germline V gene are MNHEY and SMNVEV (reference sequence). In DNA, the CDR3 is TGTGCCAGCAGTTACCGAAGCGGGAGTGCCCCCTACGAGCAGTACTTC. This gives the protein CASSYRSGSAPYEQYF.

J is TRBJ2-2 and V is TRBV2; maybe TRBD1 (5 bases). The germline V gene encodes CDR1 SNHLY and CDR2 FYNNEI. The CDR3 extends over 12 amino acids. Trimming took 6 bases from V and 6 from J, leaving 8 bases between them. CDR3 sequence: CASRTEAGELFF. Written as DNA, the CDR3 is TGTGCCAGCAGGACAGAGGCCGGGGAGCTGTTTTTT.

The chain links TRBV9 to TRBJ2-5; the D gene is possibly TRBD2 (5 bases). The CDR3 sequence is 12 residues long. The germline CDR1 and CDR2 sequences are SGDLS and YYNGEE. The V gene lost 0 bases and the J gene lost 7 bases, with 7 bases spanning the gap. CDR3 nucleotide sequence: TGTGCCAGCAGCGTAGTGGCGGGGACCCAGTACTTC. Translation gives CASSVVAGTQYF. The complete variable domain, with remaining parts taken from reference TRBV9 and TRBJ2-5, reads DSGVTQTPKHLITATGQRVTLRCSPRSGDLSVYWYQQSLDQGLQFLIQYYNGEERAKGNILERFSAQQFPDLHSELNLSSLELGDSALYFCASSVVAGTQYFGPGTRLLVL.

V is TRBV2 and J is TRBJ2-7; 8 nucleotides match TRBD2. Per the germline V gene, CDR1 is SNHLY and CDR2 is FYNNEI. The CDR3 consists of 24 residues. The V segment lost 4 bases and the J segment 5 bases; nucleotides outside the gene matches: 37. The CDR3 here is CASSAAPPGLAGLNPSKGLDEQYF. CDR3 in DNA: TGTGCCAGCAGTGCGGCCCCTCCAGGGCTAGCGGGTTTAAACCCGAGCAAGGGCTTAGACGAGCAGTACTTC.

The rearrangement uses TRBV7-2 and TRBJ1-2; D might be TRBD1 (6 bases). This CDR3 spans 16 amino acids. Germline CDR1 is SGHTA and CDR2 is FQGNSA. V was shortened by 5 bases and J by 3 bases, with 19 bases between the two germline ends. CDR3 protein: CASSLRGGDRDYGYTF. The CDR3 nucleotides read TGTGCCAGCAGCCTTCGAGGGGGGGATCGCGACTATGGCTACACCTTC.

This clone showed up just once. The rearrangement links TRBV27 to TRBJ1-2, with D perhaps matching TRBD1 (5 bases). The CDR3 totals 14 residues. The germline V gene has CDR1 MNHEY and CDR2 SMNVEV (reference sequence). Trimming took 1 base from V and 3 from J, leaving 9 bases between them. The CDR3 loop is CASSLWGGHYGYTF. DNA of the CDR3: TGTGCCAGCAGTTTATGGGGGGGACACTATGGCTACACCTTC.

The rearrangement uses TRBV7-2 and TRBJ1-3; tentatively, D is TRBD1 (6 bases). CDR3 length equals 14 residues. Germline V CDR1 and CDR2: SGHTA, FQGNSA. The V and J ends lost 3 bases and 2 bases respectively, with 8 bases between them. In DNA form, the CDR3 reads TGTGCCAGCAGCTTTTCAGGGGCTGGAAACACCATATATTTT. It encodes CASSFSGAGNTIYF.

This clone showed up just a few times. The chain recombines TRBV29-1 with TRBJ1-1; a weak D match, TRBD1 (6 bases). V lost 5 bases to trimming and J lost 8 bases, with 9 bases between them. The CDR3 consists of 10 residues. The germline V gene encodes CDR1 SQVTM and CDR2 ANQGSEA. In nucleotides, the CDR3 is TGCAGCGTTTGGACAGTCGAAGCTTTCTTT. Encoded protein: CSVWTVEAFF. Supplemented by reference TRBV29-1 and TRBJ1-1, the full variable domain reads SAVISQKPSRDICQRGTSLTIQCQVDSQVTMMFWYRQQPGQSLTLIATANQGSEATYESGFVIDKFPISRPNLTFSTLTVSNMSPEDSSIYLCSVWTVEAFFGQGTRLTVV.